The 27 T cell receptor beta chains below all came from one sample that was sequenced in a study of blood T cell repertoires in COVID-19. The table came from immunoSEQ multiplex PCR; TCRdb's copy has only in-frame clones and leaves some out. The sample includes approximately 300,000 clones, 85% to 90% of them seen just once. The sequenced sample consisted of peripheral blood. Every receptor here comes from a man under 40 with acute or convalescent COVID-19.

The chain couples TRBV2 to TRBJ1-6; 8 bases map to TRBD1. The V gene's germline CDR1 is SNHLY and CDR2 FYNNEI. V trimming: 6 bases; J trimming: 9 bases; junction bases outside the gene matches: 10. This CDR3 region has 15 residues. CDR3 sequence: CASREQGAVGSPLHF. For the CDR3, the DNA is TGTGCCAGCAGAGAGCAGGGGGCGGTTGGTTCACCCCTCCACTTT.

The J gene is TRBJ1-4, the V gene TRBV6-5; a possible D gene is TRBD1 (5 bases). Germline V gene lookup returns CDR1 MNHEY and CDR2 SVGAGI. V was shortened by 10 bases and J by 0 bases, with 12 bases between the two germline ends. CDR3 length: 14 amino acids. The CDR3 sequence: CATREGPTNEKLFF. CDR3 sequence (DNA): TGTGCCACCCGGGAGGGGCCAACTAATGAAAAACTGTTTTTT.

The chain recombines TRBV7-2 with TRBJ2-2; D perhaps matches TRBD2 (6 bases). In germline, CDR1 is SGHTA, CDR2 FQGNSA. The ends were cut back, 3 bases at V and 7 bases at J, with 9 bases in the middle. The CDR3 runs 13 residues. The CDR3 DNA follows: TGTGCCAGCAGCTTCGGGGGATTCGGGGAGCTGTTTTTT. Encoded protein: CASSFGGFGELFF.

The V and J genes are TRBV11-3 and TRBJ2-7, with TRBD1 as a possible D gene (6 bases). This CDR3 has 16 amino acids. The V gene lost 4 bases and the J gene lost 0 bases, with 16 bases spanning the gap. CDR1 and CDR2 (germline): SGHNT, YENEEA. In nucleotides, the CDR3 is TGTGCCAGCAGCTCTCGGATGGGACAAAGCTCCTACGAGCAGTACTTC. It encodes CASSSRMGQSSYEQYF.

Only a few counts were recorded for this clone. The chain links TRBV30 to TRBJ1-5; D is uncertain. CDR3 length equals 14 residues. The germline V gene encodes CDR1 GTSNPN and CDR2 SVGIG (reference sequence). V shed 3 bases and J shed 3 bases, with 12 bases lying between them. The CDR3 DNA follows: TGTGCCTGGAGCGGCTCGGGGATCAATCAGCCCCAGCATTTT. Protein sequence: CAWSGSGINQPQHF.

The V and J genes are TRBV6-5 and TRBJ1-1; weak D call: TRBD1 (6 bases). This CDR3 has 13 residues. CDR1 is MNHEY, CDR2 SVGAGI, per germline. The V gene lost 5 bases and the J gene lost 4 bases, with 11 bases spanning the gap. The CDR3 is CASSPDRSTEAFF. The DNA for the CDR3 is TGTGCCAGCAGTCCCGACAGGAGCACTGAAGCTTTCTTT.

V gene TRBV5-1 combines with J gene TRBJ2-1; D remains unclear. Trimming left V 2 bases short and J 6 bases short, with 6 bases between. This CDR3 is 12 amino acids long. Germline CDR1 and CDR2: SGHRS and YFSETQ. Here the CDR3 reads CASSFQSNEQFF. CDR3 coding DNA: TGCGCCAGCAGCTTTCAGTCCAATGAGCAGTTCTTC.

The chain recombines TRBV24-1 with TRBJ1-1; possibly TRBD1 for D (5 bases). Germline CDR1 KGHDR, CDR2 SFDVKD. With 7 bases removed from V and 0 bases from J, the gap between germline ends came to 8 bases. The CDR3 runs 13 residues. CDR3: CATRGGMNTEAFF. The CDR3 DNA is TGTGCCACCAGGGGGGGGATGAACACTGAAGCTTTCTTT.

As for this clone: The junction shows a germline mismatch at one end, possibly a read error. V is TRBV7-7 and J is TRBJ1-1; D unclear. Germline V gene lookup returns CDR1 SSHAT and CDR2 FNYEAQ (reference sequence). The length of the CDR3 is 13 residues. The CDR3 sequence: CASSLDSNTEAFF. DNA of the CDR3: TGTGCTAGCAGCTTAGACTCGAACACTGAAGCTTTCTTT.

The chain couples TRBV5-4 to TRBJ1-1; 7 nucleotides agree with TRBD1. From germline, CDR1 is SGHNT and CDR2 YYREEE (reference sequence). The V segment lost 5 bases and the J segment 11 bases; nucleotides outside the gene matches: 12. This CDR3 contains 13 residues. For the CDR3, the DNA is TGTGCCAGCAGACCCTCACTCGACAGGGAGGCTTTCTTT. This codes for CASRPSLDREAFF. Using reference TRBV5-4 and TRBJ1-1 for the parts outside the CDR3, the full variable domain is ETGVTQSPTHLIKTRGQQVTLRCSSQSGHNTVSWYQQALGQGPQFIFQYYREEENGRGNFPPRFSGLQFPNYSSELNVNALELDDSALYLCASRPSLDREAFFGQGTRLTVV.

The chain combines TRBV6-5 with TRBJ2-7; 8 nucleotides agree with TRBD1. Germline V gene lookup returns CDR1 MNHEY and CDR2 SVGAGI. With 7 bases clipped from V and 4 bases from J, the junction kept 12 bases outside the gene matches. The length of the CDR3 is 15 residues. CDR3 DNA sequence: TGTGCCAGCACCAAACGAGGAGGACAGGGTTACGAGCAGTACTTC. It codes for CASTKRGGQGYEQYF.

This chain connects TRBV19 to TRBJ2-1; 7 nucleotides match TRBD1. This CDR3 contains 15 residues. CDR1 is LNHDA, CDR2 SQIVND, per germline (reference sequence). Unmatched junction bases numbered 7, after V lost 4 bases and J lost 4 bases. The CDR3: CASSTFGTAYNEQFF. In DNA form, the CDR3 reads TGTGCCAGTAGTACCTTTGGGACAGCATACAATGAGCAGTTCTTC.

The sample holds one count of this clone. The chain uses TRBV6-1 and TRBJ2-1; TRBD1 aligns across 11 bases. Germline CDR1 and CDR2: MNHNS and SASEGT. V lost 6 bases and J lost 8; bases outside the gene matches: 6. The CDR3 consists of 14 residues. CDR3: CASSRGQGAHEQFF. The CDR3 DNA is TGTGCCAGCAGCCGCGGACAGGGGGCGCATGAGCAGTTCTTC.

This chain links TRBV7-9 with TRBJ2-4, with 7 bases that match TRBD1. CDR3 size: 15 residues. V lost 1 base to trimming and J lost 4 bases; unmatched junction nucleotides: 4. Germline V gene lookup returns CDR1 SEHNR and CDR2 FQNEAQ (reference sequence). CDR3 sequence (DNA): TGTGCCAGCAGCTTAGATCAGGGGGAAAAAAACATTCAGTACTTC. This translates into CASSLDQGEKNIQYF.

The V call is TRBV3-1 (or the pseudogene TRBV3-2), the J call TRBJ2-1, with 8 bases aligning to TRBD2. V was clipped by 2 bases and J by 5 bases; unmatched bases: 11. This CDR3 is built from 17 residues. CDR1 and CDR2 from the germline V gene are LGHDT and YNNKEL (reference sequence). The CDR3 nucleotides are TGTGCCAGCAGCCAAATCAATCGGGGGGGTTACAACAATGAGCAGTTCTTC. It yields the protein CASSQINRGGYNNEQFF.

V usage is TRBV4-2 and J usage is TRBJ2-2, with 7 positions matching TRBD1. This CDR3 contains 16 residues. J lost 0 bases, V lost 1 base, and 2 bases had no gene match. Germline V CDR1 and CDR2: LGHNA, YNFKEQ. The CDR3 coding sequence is TGTGCCAGCAGCCAAGTGGGACAGACGAACACCGGGGAGCTGTTTTTT. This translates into CASSQVGQTNTGELFF.

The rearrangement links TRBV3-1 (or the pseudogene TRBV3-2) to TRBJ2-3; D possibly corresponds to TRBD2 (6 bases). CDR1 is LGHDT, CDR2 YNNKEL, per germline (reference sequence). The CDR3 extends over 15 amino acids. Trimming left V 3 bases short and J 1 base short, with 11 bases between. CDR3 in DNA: TGTGCCAGCAGCCAGAGAGGAGGGGGCACAGATACGCAGTATTTT. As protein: CASSQRGGGTDTQYF.

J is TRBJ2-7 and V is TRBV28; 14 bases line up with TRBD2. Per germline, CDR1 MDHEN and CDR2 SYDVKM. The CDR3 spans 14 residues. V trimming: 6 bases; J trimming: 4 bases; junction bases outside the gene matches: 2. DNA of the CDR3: TGTGCCAGCAGAGGGACTAGCGGGAGTTACGAGCAGTACTTC. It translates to CASRGTSGSYEQYF. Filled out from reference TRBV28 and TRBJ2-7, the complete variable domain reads DVKVTQSSRYLVKRTGEKVFLECVQDMDHENMFWYRQDPGLGLRLIYFSYDVKMKEKGDIPEGYSVSREKKERFSLILESASTNQTSMYLCASRGTSGSYEQYFGPGTRLTVT.

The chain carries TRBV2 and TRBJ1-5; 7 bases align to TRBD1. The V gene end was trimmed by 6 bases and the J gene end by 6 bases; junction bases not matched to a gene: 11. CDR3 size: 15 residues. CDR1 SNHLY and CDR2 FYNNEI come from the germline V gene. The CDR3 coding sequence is TGTGCCAGCAGCTCACGGGACAGATCAGTTCAGCCCCAGCATTTT. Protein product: CASSSRDRSVQPQHF.

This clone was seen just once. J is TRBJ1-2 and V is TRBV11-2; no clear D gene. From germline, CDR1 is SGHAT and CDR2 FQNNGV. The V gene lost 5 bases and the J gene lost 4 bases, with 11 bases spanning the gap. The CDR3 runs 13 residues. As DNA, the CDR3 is TGTGCCAGCAGCCCCCGACGGGGCTATGGCTACACCTTC. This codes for CASSPRRGYGYTF.

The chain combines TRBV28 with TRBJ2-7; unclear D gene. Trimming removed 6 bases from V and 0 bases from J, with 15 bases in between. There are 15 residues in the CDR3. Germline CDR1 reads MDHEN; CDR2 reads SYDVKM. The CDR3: CASRTELVNSYEQYF. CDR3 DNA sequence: TGTGCCAGCAGAACAGAGTTGGTGAACTCCTACGAGCAGTACTTC.

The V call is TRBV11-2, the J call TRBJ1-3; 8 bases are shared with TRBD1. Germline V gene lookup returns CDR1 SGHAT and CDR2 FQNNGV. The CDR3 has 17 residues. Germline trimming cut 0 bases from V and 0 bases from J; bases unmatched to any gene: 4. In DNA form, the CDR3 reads TGTGCCAGCAGCTTAGAGGGACAGGCGAGCTCTGGAAACACCATATATTTT. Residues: CASSLEGQASSGNTIYF.

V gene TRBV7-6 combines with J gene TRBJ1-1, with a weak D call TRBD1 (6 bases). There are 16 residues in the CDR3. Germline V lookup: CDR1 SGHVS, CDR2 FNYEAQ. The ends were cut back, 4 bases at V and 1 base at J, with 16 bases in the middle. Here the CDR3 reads CASSWAQGEGNTEAFF. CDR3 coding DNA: TGTGCCAGCAGCTGGGCACAGGGAGAGGGGAACACTGAAGCTTTCTTT. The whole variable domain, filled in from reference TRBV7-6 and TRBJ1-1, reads GAGVSQSPRYKVTKRGQDVALRCDPISGHVSLYWYRQALGQGPEFLTYFNYEAQQDKSGLPNDRFSAERPEGSISTLTIQRTEQRDSAMYRCASSWAQGEGNTEAFFGQGTRLTVV.

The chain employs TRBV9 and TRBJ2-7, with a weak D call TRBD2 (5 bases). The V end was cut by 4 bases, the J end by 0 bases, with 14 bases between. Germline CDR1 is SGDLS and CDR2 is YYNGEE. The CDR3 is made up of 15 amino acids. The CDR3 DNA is TGTGCCAGCAGCCGGAGGACGGAAGACTCCTACGAGCAGTACTTC. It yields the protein CASSRRTEDSYEQYF.

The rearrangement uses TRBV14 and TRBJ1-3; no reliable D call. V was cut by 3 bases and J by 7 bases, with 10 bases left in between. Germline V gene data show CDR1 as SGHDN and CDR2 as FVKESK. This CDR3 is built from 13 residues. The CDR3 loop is CASSHRPRNTIYF. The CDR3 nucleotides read TGTGCCAGCAGCCATAGACCGAGGAACACCATATATTTT.

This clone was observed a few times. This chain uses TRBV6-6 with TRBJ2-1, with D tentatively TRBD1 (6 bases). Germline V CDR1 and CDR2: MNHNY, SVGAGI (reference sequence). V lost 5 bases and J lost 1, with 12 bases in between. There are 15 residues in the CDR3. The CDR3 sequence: CASSTQGNSYNEQFF. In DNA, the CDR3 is TGTGCCAGCAGTACACAGGGCAATTCCTACAATGAGCAGTTCTTC.

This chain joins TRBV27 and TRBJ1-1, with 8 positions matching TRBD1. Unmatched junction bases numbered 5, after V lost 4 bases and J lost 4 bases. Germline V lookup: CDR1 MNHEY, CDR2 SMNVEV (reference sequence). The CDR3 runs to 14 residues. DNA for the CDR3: TGTGCCAGCAGTTCGGACAGGGCCGGCACTGAAGCTTTCTTT. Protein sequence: CASSSDRAGTEAFF.